The clone carrying this T cell receptor (beta chain) has a single count. The data were obtained in a study of blood T cell repertoires in COVID-19. V lost 6 bases, J lost 2 bases, and 5 bases stayed unmatched. There are 15 residues in the CDR3. CDR1 and CDR2 from the germline V gene are KGHDR and SFDVKD. Clones were read by immunoSEQ multiplex PCR, and TCRdb kept only the in-frame ones, dropping some. The sample consists of about 170,000 clones, around 85% of them appearing once. Sequenced input: peripheral blood. The chain couples TRBV24-1 to TRBJ2-2, with TRBD1 matching over 7 bases. The TCR was taken from an elderly man with COVID-19, enrolled during active disease. The CDR3 protein is CATSRGQFNTGELFF. The CDR3 DNA reads as TGTGCCACCAGTAGGGGACAGTTCAACACCGGGGAGCTGTTTTTT.